This T cell receptor (beta chain) is drawn from a study of monozygotic twins with inflammatory bowel disease. Study-wide results and caveats: Among the T cells, different subtypes could not be distinguished.

Template switching incorporated UMIs with a 6-nucleotide sample barcode. TCRdb re-analyzed the 5' RACE reads; it lists each CDR3 protein once, without DNA. This sample's table reports more than 300,000 distinct CDR3 sequences. Comments on this clonotype: Its antigen is currently unknown.

Per germline, CDR1 MDHEN and CDR2 SYDVKM. The CDR3 runs 15 residues. This receptor was taken from a human donor with ulcerative colitis or Crohn's disease, or a healthy co-twin of an affected twin (not recorded which). This chain joins TRBV28 and TRBJ2-7; TCRdb gives TRBD2 as the D gene, but with no DNA this cannot be confirmed. The sample consisted of blood. The CDR3: CASSLTAGTRGEQYF.